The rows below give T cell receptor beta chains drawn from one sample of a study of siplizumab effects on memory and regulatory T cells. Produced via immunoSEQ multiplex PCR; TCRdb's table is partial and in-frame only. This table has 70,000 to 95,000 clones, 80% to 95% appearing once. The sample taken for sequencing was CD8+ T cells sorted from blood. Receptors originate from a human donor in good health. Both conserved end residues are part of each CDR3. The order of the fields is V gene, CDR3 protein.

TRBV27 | CASSFGGSYEQYF
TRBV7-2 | CASSLVAGGEQYF
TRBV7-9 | CASSYEGSGYTF
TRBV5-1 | CASSLEVRGVEAFF
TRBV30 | CAWSQDHRDEQFF
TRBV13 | CASSSGLATESYEQYF
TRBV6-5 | CASSYLMEVTQYF
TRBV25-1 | CASSGDREYYGYTF
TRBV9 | CASSALQGANYGYTF
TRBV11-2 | CASSLELAYEQYF
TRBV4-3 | CASSQATGTLEAFF
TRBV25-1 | CASRLASNEQFF
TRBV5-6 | CASSYRRSMNTEAFF
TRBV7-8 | CASSLALGQGSYEQYF
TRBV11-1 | CASSLLVRVLVLNTEAFF
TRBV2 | CASSERGRAEAFF
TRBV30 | CAWSPDHYNEQFF
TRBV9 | CASSVDEVNYGYTF
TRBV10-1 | CASSATGIEQFF
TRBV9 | CASSARLAGGGETQYF
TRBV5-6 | CASSPSGGLNTEAFF
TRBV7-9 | CASSLGGRGYTF
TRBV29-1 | CSVGSGVYGYTF
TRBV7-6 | CASSPGLAETYEQYF
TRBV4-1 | CASSQGPGDYGYTF
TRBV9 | CASSPSGGPTDEQFF
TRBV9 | CASSPGQGGQPFGYTF
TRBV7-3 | CASSLDAEVYNEQFF
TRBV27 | CASSPRQGSYEQYF
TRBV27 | CASSTWTSGSTANTGELFF
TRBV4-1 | CASSLLTGRTGELFF
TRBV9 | CASGRGLDFAYNEQFF
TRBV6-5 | CASGEGGYQETQYF
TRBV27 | CASSLTQSGRGGNEQFF
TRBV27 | CASRAGGNGYTF
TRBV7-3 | CASSLGSLVDTQYF
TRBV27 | CASSSFLGTANNEQFF
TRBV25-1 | CASTTGFTDTQYF
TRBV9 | CASSPSGSYNEQFF
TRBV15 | CATADRADTEAFF
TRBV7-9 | CASSLPGLAGGTDTQYF
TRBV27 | CASSARTSLGTDTQYF
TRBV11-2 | CASSSRQGITETQYF
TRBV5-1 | CASSLVADYGYTF
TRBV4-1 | CASSQDISYEQYF
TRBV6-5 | CASSYRAQLGTQYF
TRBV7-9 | CASSLGLYRVNTEAFF
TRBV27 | CASSLWTGLEYNEQFF
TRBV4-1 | CASSPSAGSSYNEQFF
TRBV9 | CASSHSRTSGRRNNEQFF
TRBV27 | CASSLSPRGDEQYF
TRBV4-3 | CASSQDLGQVTNYGYTF
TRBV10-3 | CAIMDSYYEQYF
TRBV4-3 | CASSQDRGQLSGANVLTF
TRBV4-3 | CASSQDTGRSYEQYF
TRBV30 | CAWSEDRARGYTF
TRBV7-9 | CASSLVAPYEQFF
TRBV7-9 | CASSFGQEQYF
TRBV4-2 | CASSPGAGGPSYEQYF
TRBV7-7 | CASSLMGNTGELFF